This entry features one T cell receptor beta chain sequence. Its cognate antigen is unknown. Germline loops: CDR1 MDHEN, CDR2 SYDVKM. Trimming took 2 bases from V and 8 from J; bases not matched to a gene: 6. The CDR3 runs 15 residues. This specimen belongs to a study of graft-versus-host responses after intestinal transplantation. TCRdb's table, derived via immunoSEQ multiplex PCR, lists solely in-frame clones and lacks some. The sample lists about 35,000 clones; over 90% were seen once. The rearrangement joins TRBV28 to TRBJ2-1; 10 nucleotides align to TRBD2. This clonotype originated in a human donor who was the organ donor for an intestinal transplant. Material: unstimulated CD8+ T cells sorted from spleen or lymph node cells, obtained before transplant. The CDR3 is CASSLSGRAGDEQFF. CDR3 coding DNA: TGTGCCAGCAGTTTAAGCGGGAGGGCCGGGGATGAGCAGTTCTTC.